These T cell receptor beta chains were read from a single sample in a study of T cells in Graves' hyperthyroidism and ophthalmopathy. TCRdb fed the multiplex PCR reads into MiXCR, producing one record per CDR3 protein. The sample shows more than 450,000 distinct CDR3 sequences, 15% to 20% of them seen only once. Sequencing input: blood. These receptors came from a man aged 40-49 years with Graves' ophthalmopathy. The CDR3 runs from the conserved cysteine through the conserved F or W. D genes are given only for firm matches. Only part of the rows carry a size: once, few, many, or a class if the clone is expanded.

size,D,V,J,DNA,CDR3
many,NA,TRBV3-1,TRBJ2-5,TGTGCCAGCACCTTCTCAGGTCCCCAGGAAGAGACCCAGTACTTC,CASTFSGPQEETQYF
many,NA,TRBV2,TRBJ2-2,TGTGCCAGCACGAGTGGGCCCGGGGAGCTGTTTTTT,CASTSGPGELFF
few,NA,TRBV7-3,TRBJ1-3,TGTGCCAGCAGTTTAGGGGGGGCAGGAAACACCATATATTTT,CASSLGGAGNTIYF
few,NA,TRBV5-1,TRBJ2-5,TGCGCCAGCGGAAATGCCGAGACCCAGTACTTC,CASGNAETQYF
NA,NA,TRBV4-3,TRBJ1-6,TGCGCCAGCAGCCAAGATCGGGGAGGCTCACCCCTCCACTTT,CASSQDRGGSPLHF
NA,TRBD1,TRBV18,TRBJ1-1,TGTGCCAGCTCGCGTCGGACGAGACGACAGGGTTCGTCGCCAACTGAAGCTTTCTTT,CASSRRTRRQGSSPTEAFF
many,TRBD1,TRBV2,TRBJ1-5,TGTGCCAGCAGCCAGGGGGGGAATAGCAATCAGCCCCAGCATTTT,CASSQGGNSNQPQHF
many,NA,TRBV12-5,TRBJ2-1,TGTGCTAGTGGGACCTTTGAGGCGGTTAGCGGAAGAGAGAAATACAATGAGCAGTTCTTC,CASGTFEAVSGREKYNEQFF
few,NA,TRBV2,TRBJ2-7,TGTGCCAGCCAGATCAGGGGAGGCGAGCAGTACTTC,CASQIRGGEQYF
few,NA,TRBV20-1,TRBJ1-5,TGCAGTGCTAGTCAGGTTATTAGCAATCAGCCCCAGCATTTT,CSASQVISNQPQHF
few,NA,TRBV7-9,TRBJ2-1,TGTGCCAGCAGCTCCCCCTTTTTCAATGAGCAGTTCTTC,CASSSPFFNEQFF
NA,NA,TRBV27,TRBJ2-4,TGTGCCAGCAGTCCGACCCGCTGGCAAAACGTAGCCAAAAACATTCAGTACTTC,CASSPTRWQNVAKNIQYF
few,NA,TRBV29-1,TRBJ2-3,TGCAGCGTTGAGGACGCTAGCACAGATACGCAGTATTTT,CSVEDASTDTQYF
many,NA,TRBV7-9,TRBJ2-1,TGTGCCAGCACCGAGGATAACAGACAGGCCGGGCAGTTCTTC,CASTEDNRQAGQFF
NA,TRBD1,TRBV5-1,TRBJ1-2,TGCGCCAGCAGCTTTTTTCCCCCCGGGACAGGGTATCCTAACTATGGCTACACCTTC,CASSFFPPGTGYPNYGYTF
many,NA,TRBV2,TRBJ2-5,TGTGCCAGCAGTTTCATTGGACCACCCCAAGAGACCCAGTACTTC,CASSFIGPPQETQYF
many,TRBD1,TRBV5-1,TRBJ1-1,TGTGCCAGCAGTTACGGGACAGGGGGCACTGAAGCTTTCTTT,CASSYGTGGTEAFF
NA,NA,TRBV3-1,TRBJ1-5,TGTGCCAGCAGCCAGTTGGGTAGCAATCAGCCCCAGCATTTT,CASSQLGSNQPQHF
few,TRBD1,TRBV12-3/TRBV12-4,TRBJ1-6,TGTGCCAGCAGTTCCCGGGACAGCTCCCCGAATTCACCCCTCCACTTT,CASSSRDSSPNSPLHF
many,TRBD1,TRBV28,TRBJ2-5,TGTGCCAGCAGCCGACAGGGTTTGTGGACCCAGTACTTC,CASSRQGLWTQYF
many,TRBD1,TRBV13,TRBJ2-7,TGTGCCAGCAGTCTAGTTACGGGACAGACCTACGAGCAGTACTTC,CASSLVTGQTYEQYF
once,TRBD1,TRBV5-1,TRBJ1-3,TGCGCCAGCAGATCGACCCCTGGCAGGGGGTCTGGAAACACCATATATTTT,CASRSTPGRGSGNTIYF
NA,NA,TRBV12-3/TRBV12-4,TRBJ2-1,TGTGCCAGCAGTTTTAGCGCAGGCTCCTACAATGAGCAGTTCTTC,CASSFSAGSYNEQFF
few,NA,TRBV7-3,TRBJ2-1,TGTGCCAGCAGCTTAATGGCTAGCGAGTACAATGAGCAGTTCTTC,CASSLMASEYNEQFF
few,NA,TRBV5-1,TRBJ2-2,TGCGCCAGCAGCTTGGGTAGCCCCACCGGGGAGCTGTTTTTT,CASSLGSPTGELFF
NA,NA,TRBV13,TRBJ2-7,TGTGCCAGCAGCTTAGAGGGCAGGGGTTACGAGCAGTACTTC,CASSLEGRGYEQYF
few,NA,TRBV6-5,TRBJ2-2,TGTGCCAGCAGTTACAGGGTACCCAACGGGGAGCTGTTTTTT,CASSYRVPNGELFF
many,NA,TRBV11-2,TRBJ2-1,TGTGCCAGCAGCTTAGATGGTGGCGACACCCCGGCGTTCTTC,CASSLDGGDTPAFF
NA,NA,TRBV19,TRBJ2-1,TGTGCCAGTAGTCGACATTTTGGCAGCTCCTACAATGAGCAGTTCTTC,CASSRHFGSSYNEQFF
NA,NA,TRBV2,TRBJ1-2,TGTGCCAGCAGTGAAGCGGAGGGGGGACTCTATGGCTACACCTTC,CASSEAEGGLYGYTF
many,TRBD2,TRBV20-1,TRBJ2-1,TGCAGTGCTAGAGACTGGACTAGCGTGTCGAAGCAGTTCTTC,CSARDWTSVSKQFF
many,NA,TRBV2,TRBJ2-2,TGTGCCAGCGTCGGAACCGGGAGTAACACCGGGGAGCTGTTTTTT,CASVGTGSNTGELFF
few,NA,TRBV12-3/TRBV12-4,TRBJ1-1,TGTGCCGGCAGTTTGCCTGGACACACGAACACTGAAGCTTTCTTT,CAGSLPGHTNTEAFF
NA,TRBD1,TRBV10-3,TRBJ1-5,TGTGCCTCAGCTGGGGGGGCCACAGGGGGTAATCAGCCCCAGCATTTT,CASAGGATGGNQPQHF
NA,NA,TRBV12-3/TRBV12-4,TRBJ2-2,TGTGCCAGCAGTTTGGGGGTCCCCGGGGAGCTGTTTTTT,CASSLGVPGELFF
few,NA,TRBV3-1,TRBJ2-5,TGTGCCAGCAGCCCCTCCCCGGGACTCCAAGAGACCCAGTACTTC,CASSPSPGLQETQYF
few,NA,TRBV3-1,TRBJ2-5,TGTGCCAGCAGCCCCCGGAGGCCGGACCAAGAGACCCAGTACTTC,CASSPRRPDQETQYF
NA,NA,TRBV7-2,TRBJ1-2,TGTGCCAGCAGCCGGGACGTATCCTATGGCTACACCTTC,CASSRDVSYGYTF
NA,NA,TRBV19,TRBJ1-5,TGTGCCAGCTGGGACGGACACAATCAGCCCCAGCATTTT,CASWDGHNQPQHF
few,TRBD1,TRBV18,TRBJ2-7,TGTGCCAGCTCACCCGGGACAGCGGAGCAGTACTTC,CASSPGTAEQYF
few,NA,TRBV27,TRBJ1-1,TGTGCCAGCAGTACCTCAGGGTCGAACACTGAAGCTTTCTTT,CASSTSGSNTEAFF
many,NA,TRBV30,TRBJ2-7,TGTGCCTGGAGTGCCTTCTACGAGCAGTACTTC,CAWSAFYEQYF
few,TRBD1,TRBV4-1,TRBJ2-1,TGCGCCAGCAGCCGAGGGACAGGGGTATACAATGAGCAGTTCTTC,CASSRGTGVYNEQFF
many,NA,TRBV12-3/TRBV12-4,TRBJ2-7,TGTGCCAGCAGTTTAGCTCTCTACGAGCAGTACTTC,CASSLALYEQYF
many,NA,TRBV11-2,TRBJ2-1,TGTGCCAGCAGCTTAGGGTCTTTTGGAAAGAATGAGCAGTTCTTC,CASSLGSFGKNEQFF
many,NA,TRBV30,TRBJ2-3,TGTGCCTGGAGTGTACAACTAGCCCAGACGAATACGCAGTATTTT,CAWSVQLAQTNTQYF